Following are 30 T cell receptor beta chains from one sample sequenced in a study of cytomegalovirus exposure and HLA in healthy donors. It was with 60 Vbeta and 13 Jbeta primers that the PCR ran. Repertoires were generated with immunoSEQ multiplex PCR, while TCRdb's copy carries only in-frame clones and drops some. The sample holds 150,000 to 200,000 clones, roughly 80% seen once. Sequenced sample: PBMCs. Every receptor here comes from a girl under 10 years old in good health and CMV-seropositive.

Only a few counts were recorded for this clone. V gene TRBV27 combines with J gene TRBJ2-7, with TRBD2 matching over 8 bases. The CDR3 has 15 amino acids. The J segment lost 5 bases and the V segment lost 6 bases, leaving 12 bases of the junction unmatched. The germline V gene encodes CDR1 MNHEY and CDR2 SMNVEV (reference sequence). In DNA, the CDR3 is TGTGCCAGCAGACCGTCCGGGACTAGGACCCACGAGCAGTACTTC. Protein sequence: CASRPSGTRTHEQYF.

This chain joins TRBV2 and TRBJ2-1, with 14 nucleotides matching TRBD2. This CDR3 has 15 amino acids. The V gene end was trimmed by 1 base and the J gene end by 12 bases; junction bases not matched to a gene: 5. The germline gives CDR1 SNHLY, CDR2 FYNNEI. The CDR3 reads CASSEGGLAGARQFF. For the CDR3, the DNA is TGTGCCAGCAGTGAAGGGGGACTAGCGGGAGCACGGCAGTTCTTC.

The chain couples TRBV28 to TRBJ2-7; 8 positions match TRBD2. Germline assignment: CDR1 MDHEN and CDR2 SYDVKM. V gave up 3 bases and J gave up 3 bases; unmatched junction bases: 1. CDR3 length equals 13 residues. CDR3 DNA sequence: TGTGCCAGCAGTTTCGGGGGGGACTACGAGCAGTACTTC. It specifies CASSFGGDYEQYF.

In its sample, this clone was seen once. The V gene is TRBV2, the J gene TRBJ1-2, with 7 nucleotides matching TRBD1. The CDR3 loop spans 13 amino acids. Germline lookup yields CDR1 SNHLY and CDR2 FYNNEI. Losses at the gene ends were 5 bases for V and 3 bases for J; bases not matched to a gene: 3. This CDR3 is CASSPDRDYGYTF. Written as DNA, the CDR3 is TGTGCCAGCAGTCCAGACAGGGACTATGGCTACACCTTC.

The CDR3 DNA is TGTGCCAGCAGGTCAACAGGGACCAACGAGCAGTACTTC. It specifies CASRSTGTNEQYF. This chain joins TRBV7-9 and TRBJ2-7; D may be TRBD1 (6 bases). The germline V and J ends were trimmed by 6 bases and 5 bases, with 14 bases remaining between them. Germline CDR1 and CDR2: SEHNR and FQNEAQ (reference sequence). CDR3 size: 13 residues. The entire variable domain, with the rest obtained from reference TRBV7-9 and TRBJ2-7, is as follows: DTGVSQNPRHKITKRGQNVTFRCDPISEHNRLYWYRQTLGQGPEFLTYFQNEAQLEKSRLLSDRFSAERPKGSFSTLEIQRTEQGDSAMYLCASRSTGTNEQYFGPGTRLTVT.

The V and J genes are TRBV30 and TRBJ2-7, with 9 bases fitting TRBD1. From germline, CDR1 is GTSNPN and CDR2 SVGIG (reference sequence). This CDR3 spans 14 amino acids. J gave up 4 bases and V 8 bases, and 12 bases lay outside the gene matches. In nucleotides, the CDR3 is TGTGCCGGCGGTTGGGGACAGGGTTCTTACGAGCAGTACTTC. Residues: CAGGWGQGSYEQYF.

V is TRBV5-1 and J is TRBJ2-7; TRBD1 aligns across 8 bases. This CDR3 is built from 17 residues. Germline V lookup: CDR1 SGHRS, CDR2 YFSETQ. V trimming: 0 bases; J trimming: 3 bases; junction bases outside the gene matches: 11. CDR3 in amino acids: CASSLAADRGYGYEQYF. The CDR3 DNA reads TGCGCCAGCAGCTTGGCTGCAGACAGGGGATATGGCTACGAGCAGTACTTC.

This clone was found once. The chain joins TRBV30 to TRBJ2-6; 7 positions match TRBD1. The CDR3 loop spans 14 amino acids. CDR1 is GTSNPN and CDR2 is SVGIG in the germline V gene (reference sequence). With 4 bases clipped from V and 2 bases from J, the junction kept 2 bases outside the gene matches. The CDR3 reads CAWKGGAGANVLTF. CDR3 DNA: TGTGCCTGGAAAGGGGGCGCTGGGGCCAACGTCCTGACTTTC.

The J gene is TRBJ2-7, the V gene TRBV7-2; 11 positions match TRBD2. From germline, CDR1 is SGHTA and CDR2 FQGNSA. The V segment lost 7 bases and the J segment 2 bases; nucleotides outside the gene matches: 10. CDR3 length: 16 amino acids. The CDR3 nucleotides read TGTGCCAGCACTTTAGACCTACTAGCGGGGGCCTACGAGCAGTACTTC. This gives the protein CASTLDLLAGAYEQYF.

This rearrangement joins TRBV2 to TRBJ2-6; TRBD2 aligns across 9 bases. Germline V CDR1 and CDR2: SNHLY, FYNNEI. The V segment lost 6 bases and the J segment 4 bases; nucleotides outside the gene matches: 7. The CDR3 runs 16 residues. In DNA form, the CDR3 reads TGTGCCAGCAGCCGCGGGGGGGTGTCCGGGGCCAACGTCCTGACTTTC. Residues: CASSRGGVSGANVLTF. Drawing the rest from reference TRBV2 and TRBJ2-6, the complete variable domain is EPEVTQTPSHQVTQMGQEVILRCVPISNHLYFYWYRQILGQKVEFLVSFYNNEISEKSEIFDDQFSVERPDGSNFTLKIRSTKLEDSAMYFCASSRGGVSGANVLTFGAGSRLTVL.

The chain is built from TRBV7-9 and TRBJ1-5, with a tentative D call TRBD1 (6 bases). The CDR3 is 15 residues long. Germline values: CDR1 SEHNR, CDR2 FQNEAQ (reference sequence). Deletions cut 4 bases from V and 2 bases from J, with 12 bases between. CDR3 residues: CASSSQGGGNQPQHF. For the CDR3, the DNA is TGTGCCAGCAGCTCACAGGGTGGGGGCAATCAGCCCCAGCATTTT.

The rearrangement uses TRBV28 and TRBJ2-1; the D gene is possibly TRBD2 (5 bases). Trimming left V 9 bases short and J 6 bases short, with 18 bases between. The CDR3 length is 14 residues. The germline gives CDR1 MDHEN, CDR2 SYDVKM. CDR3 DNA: TGTGCCAGTATAAGCGGCCTCGTGGTCAATGAGCAGTTCTTC. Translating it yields CASISGLVVNEQFF.

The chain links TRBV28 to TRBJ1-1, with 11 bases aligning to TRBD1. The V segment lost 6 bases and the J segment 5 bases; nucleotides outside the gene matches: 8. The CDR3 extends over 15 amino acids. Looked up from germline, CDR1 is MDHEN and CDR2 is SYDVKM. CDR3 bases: TGTGCCAGCAGCCTCCTTAGGGACAGGGGGACTGAAGCTTTCTTT. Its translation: CASSLLRDRGTEAFF.

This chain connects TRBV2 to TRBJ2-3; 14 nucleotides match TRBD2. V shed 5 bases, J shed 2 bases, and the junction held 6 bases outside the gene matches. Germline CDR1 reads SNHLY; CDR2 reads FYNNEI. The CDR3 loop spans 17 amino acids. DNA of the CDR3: TGTGCCAGCAGTTCACGACTAGCGGGGGGGGCCACAGATACGCAGTATTTT. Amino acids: CASSSRLAGGATDTQYF.

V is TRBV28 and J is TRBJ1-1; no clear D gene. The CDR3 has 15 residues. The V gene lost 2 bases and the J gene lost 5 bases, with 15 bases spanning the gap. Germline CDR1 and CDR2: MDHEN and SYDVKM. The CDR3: CASSLIGDSGTEAFF. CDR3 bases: TGTGCCAGCAGTTTAATTGGGGATAGCGGAACTGAAGCTTTCTTT.

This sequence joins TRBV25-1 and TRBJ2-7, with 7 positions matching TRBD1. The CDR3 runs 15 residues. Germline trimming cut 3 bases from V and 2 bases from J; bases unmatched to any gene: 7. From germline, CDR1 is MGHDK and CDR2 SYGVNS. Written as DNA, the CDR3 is TGTGCCAGCAGTGAGTCGACAGGGTCGCCCTACGAGCAGTACTTC. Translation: CASSESTGSPYEQYF.

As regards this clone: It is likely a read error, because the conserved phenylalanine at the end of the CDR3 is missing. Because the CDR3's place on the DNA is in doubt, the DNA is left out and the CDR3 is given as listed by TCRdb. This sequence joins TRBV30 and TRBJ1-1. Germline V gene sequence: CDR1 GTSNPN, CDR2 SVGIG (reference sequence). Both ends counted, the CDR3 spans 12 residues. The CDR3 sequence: CAWGHTRPETRL.

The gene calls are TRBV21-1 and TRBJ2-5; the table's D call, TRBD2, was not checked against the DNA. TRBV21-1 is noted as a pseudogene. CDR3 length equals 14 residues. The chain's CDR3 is CASSKRENQETQYF. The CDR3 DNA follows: TGTGCCAGCAGCAAACGGGAGAACCAAGAGACCCAGTACTTC.

The CDR3 spells CASSSGRGAFF. The CDR3 DNA is TGTGCCAGCTCGTCAGGACGGGGAGCTTTCTTT. The rearrangement joins TRBV7-9 to TRBJ1-1; D is unclear. This CDR3 contains 11 residues. Trimming shortened V by 8 bases and J by 10 bases, and 14 bases separated the two germline ends. Germline-derived CDR1 and CDR2 are SEHNR and FQNEAQ (reference sequence).

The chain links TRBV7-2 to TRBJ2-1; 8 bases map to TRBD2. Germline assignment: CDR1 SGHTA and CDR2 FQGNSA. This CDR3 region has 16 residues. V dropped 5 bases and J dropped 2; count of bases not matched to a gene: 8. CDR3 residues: CASSPLGLVPYNEQFF. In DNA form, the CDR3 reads TGTGCCAGCAGCCCGCTGGGACTAGTCCCCTACAATGAGCAGTTCTTC. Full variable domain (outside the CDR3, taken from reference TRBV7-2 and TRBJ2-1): GAGVSQSPSNKVTEKGKDVELRCDPISGHTALYWYRQSLGQGLEFLIYFQGNSAPDKSGLPSDRFSAERTGGSVSTLTIQRTQQEDSAVYLCASSPLGLVPYNEQFFGPGTRLTVL.

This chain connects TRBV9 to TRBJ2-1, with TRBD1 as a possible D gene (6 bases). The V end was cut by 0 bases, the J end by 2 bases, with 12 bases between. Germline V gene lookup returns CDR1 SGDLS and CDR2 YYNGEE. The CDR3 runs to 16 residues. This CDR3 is CASSVGAQGTYNEQFF. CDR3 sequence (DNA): TGTGCCAGCAGCGTAGGAGCGCAGGGGACCTACAATGAGCAGTTCTTC.

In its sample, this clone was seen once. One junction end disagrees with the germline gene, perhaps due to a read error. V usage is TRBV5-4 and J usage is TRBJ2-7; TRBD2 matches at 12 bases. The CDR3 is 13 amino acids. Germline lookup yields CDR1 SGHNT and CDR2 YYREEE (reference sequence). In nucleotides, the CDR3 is TGTGCCAGCAGCGACGGACTAGCGGGACGTCGTAACTTC. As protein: CASSDGLAGRRNF.

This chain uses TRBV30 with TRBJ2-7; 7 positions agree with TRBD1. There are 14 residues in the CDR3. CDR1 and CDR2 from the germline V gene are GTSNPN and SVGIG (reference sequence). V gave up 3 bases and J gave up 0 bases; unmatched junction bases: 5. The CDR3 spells CAWRVQGDSYEQYF. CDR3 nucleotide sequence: TGTGCCTGGAGGGTCCAGGGGGACTCCTACGAGCAGTACTTC.

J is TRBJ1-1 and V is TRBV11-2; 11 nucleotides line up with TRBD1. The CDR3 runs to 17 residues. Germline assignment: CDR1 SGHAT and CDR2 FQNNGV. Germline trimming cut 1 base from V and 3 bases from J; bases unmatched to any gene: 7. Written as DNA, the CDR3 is TGTGCCAGCAGCTTAGGCCGCCGGGACAGGGGGGACACTGAAGCTTTCTTT. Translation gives CASSLGRRDRGDTEAFF.

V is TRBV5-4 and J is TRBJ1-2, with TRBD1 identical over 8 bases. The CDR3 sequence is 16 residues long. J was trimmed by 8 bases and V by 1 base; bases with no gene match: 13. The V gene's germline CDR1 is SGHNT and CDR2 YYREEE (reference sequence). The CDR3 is CASSLSIGQGILGYTF. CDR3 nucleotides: TGTGCCAGCAGCTTGTCGATAGGACAGGGAATTCTCGGCTACACCTTC.

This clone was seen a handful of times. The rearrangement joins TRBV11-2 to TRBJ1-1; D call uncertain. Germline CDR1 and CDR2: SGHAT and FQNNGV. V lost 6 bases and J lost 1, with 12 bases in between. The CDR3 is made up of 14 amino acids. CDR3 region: CASRLVAANTEAFF. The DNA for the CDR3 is TGTGCCAGCAGATTGGTAGCAGCGAACACTGAAGCTTTCTTT.

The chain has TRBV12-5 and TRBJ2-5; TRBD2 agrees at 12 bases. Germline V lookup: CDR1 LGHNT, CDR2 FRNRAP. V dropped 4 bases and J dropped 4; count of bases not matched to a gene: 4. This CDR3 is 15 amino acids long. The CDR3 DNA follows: TGTGCTAGTGGTTCGCCGGGACTAGCGGGAGAGACCCAGTACTTC. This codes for CASGSPGLAGETQYF.

The CDR3 reads CAISGHGRGQPQHF. CDR3 nucleotides: TGTGCCATCAGTGGTCACGGGCGGGGACAGCCCCAGCATTTT. The gene calls are TRBV10-3 and TRBJ1-5, with unresolved D. The germline CDR1 and CDR2 sequences are ENHRY and SYGVKD. Deletions cut 4 bases from V and 7 bases from J, with 14 bases between. This CDR3 contains 14 residues.

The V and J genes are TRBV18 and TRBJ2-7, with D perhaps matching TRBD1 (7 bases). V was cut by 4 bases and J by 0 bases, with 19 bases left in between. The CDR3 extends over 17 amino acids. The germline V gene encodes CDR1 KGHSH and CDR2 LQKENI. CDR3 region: CASSLADRTAGSYEQYF. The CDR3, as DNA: TGTGCCAGCTCACTAGCGGACAGGACTGCCGGCTCCTACGAGCAGTACTTC.

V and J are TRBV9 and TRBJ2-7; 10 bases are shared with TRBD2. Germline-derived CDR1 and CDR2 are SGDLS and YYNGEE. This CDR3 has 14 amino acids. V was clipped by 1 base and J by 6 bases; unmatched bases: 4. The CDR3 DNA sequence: TGTGCCAGCAGCGTAAGGACTAGCGGCAGCGAGCAGTACTTC. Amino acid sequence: CASSVRTSGSEQYF. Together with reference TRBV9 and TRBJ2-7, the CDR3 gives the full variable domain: DSGVTQTPKHLITATGQRVTLRCSPRSGDLSVYWYQQSLDQGLQFLIQYYNGEERAKGNILERFSAQQFPDLHSELNLSSLELGDSALYFCASSVRTSGSEQYFGPGTRLTVT.